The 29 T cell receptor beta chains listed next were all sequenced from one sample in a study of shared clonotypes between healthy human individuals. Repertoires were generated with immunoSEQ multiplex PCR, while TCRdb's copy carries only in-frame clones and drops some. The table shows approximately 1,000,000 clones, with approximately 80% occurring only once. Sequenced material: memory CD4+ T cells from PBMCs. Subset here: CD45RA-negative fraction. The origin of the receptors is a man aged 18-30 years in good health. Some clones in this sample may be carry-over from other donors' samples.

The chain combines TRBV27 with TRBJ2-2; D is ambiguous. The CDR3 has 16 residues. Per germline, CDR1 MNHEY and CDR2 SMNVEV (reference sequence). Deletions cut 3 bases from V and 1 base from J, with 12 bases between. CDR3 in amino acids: CASSLNGRMNTGELFF. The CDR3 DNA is TGTGCCAGCAGTTTGAACGGGCGGATGAACACCGGGGAGCTGTTTTTT.

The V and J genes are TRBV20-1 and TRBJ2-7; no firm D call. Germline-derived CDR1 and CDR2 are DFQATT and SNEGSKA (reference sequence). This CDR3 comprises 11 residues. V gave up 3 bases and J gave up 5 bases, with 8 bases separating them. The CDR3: CSASKNHEQYF. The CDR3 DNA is TGCAGTGCTAGCAAAAATCACGAGCAGTACTTC.

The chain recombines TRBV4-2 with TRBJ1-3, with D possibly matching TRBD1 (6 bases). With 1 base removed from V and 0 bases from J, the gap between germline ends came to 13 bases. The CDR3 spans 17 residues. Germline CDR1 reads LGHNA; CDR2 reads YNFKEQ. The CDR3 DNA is TGTGCCAGCAGCCAAGGGGGACAATCTCTCTCTGGAAACACCATATATTTT. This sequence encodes CASSQGGQSLSGNTIYF.

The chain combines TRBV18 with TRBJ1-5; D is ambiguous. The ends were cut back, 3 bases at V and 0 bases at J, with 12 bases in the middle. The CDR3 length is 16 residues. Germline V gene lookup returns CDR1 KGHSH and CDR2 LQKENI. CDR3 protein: CASSPLGSYSNQPQHF. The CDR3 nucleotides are TGTGCCAGCTCACCGTTGGGGAGCTATAGCAATCAGCCCCAGCATTTT.

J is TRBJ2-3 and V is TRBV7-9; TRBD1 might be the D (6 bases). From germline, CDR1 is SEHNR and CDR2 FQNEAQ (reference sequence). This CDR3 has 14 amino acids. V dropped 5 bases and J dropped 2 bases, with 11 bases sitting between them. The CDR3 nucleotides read TGTGCCAGCAGCGAAACAGGGTACACAGATACGCAGTATTTT. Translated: CASSETGYTDTQYF.

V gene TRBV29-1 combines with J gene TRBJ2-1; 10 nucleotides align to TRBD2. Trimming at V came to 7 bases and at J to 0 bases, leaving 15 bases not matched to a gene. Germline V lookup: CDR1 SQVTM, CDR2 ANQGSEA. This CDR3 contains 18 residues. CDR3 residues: CSALGLAGVTSSYNEQFF. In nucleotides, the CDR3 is TGCAGCGCTCTAGGGCTAGCGGGAGTTACGAGCTCCTACAATGAGCAGTTCTTC.

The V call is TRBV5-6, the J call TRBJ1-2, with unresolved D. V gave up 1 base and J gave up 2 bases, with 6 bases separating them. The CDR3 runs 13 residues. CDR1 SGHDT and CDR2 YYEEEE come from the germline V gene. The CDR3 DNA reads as TGTGCCAGCAGCTTGTATCACAACTATGGCTACACCTTC. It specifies CASSLYHNYGYTF.

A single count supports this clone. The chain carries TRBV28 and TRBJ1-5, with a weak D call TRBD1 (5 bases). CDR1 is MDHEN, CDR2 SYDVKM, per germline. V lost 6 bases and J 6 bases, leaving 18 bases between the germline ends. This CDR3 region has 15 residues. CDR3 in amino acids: CASSKAGGFAQPQHF. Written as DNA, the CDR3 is TGTGCCAGCAGCAAGGCTGGGGGGTTCGCTCAGCCCCAGCATTTT.

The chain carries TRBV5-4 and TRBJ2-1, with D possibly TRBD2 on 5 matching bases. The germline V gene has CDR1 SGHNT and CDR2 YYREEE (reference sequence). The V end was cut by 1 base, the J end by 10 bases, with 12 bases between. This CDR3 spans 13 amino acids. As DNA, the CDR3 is TGTGCCAGCAGCTTGTCACAAACTAGAGAGCAGTTCTTC. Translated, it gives CASSLSQTREQFF.

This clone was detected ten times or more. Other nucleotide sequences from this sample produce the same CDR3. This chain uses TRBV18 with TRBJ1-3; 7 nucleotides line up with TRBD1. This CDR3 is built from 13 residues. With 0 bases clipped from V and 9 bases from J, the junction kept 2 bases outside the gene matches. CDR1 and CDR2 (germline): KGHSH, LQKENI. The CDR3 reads CASSPPDRSTIYF. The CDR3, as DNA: TGTGCCAGCTCACCACCGGACAGGAGCACCATATATTTT.

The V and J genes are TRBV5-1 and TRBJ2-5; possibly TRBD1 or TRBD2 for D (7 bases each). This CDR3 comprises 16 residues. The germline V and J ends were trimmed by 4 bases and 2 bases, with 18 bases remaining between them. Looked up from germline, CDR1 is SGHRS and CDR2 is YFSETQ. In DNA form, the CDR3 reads TGCGCCAGCAGCCCAACTAGGGGGGGACAGCAAGAGACCCAGTACTTC. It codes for CASSPTRGGQQETQYF.

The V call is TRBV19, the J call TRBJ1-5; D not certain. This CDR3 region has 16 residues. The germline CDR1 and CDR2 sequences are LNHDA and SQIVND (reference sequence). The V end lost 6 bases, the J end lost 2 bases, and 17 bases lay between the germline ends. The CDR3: CASSRVEALGNQPQHF. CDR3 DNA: TGTGCCAGTAGCCGCGTTGAGGCCCTGGGCAATCAGCCCCAGCATTTT.

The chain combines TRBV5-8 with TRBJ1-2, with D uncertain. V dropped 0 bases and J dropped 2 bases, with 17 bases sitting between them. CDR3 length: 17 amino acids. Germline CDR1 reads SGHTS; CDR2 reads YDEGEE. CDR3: CASSLARAGRGNYGYTF. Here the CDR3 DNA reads TGTGCCAGCAGCTTGGCCCGAGCAGGCCGAGGAAACTATGGCTACACCTTC.

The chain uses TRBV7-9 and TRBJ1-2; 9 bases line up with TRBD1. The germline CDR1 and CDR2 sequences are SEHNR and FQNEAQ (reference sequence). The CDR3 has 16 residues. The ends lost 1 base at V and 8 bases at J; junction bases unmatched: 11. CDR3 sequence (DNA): TGTGCCAGCAGCTTAGACGGCGGGACAGGGACCTTCGGCTACACCTTC. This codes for CASSLDGGTGTFGYTF.

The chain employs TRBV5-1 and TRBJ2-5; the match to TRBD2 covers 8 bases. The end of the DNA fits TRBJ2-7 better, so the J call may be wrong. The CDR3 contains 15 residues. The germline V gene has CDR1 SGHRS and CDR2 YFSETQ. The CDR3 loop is CASSLVLAGNYEQYF. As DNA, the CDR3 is TGCGCCAGCAGCTTGGTCCTAGCGGGCAACTACGAGCAGTACTTC.

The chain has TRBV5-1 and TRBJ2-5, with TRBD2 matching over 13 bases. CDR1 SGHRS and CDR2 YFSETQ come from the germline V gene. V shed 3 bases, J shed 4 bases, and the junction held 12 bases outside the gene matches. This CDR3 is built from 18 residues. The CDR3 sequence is CASSSGLAGSRIPETQYF. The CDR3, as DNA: TGCGCCAGCAGCTCGGGACTAGCGGGGAGCAGGATTCCAGAGACCCAGTACTTC.

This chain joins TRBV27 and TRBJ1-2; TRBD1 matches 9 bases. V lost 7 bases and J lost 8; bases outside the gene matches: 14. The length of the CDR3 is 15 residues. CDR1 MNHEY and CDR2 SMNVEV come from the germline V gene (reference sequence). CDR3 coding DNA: TGTGCCAGCACCCGGGGGACAGGGATGTTTGGGGGCTACACCTTC. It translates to CASTRGTGMFGGYTF.

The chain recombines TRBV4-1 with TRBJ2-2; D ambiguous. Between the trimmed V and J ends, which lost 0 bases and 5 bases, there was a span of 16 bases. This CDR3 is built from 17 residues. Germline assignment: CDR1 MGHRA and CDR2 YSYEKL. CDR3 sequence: CASSQDRPGRYTGELFF. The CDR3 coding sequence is TGCGCCAGCAGCCAAGATAGGCCAGGACGGTATACCGGGGAGCTGTTTTTT.

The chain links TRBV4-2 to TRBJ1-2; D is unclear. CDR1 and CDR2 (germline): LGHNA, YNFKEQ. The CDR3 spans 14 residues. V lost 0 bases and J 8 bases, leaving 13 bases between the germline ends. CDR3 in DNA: TGTGCCAGCAGCCAAGATCGGCAGGTCTTGGGCTACACCTTC. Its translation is CASSQDRQVLGYTF.

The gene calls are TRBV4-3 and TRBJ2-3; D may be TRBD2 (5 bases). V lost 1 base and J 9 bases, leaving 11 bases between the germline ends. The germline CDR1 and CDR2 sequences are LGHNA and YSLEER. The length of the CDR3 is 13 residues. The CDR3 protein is CASSQAGVGTQYF. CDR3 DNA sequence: TGCGCCAGCAGCCAAGCCGGGGTAGGAACGCAGTATTTT.

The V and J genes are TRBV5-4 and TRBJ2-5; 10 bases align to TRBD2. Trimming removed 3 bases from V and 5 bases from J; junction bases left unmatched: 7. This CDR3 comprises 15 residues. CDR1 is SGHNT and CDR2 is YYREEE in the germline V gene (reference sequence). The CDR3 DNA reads TGTGCCAGCAGCTCGGCACTAGCGGGAATGGAGACCCAGTACTTC. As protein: CASSSALAGMETQYF.

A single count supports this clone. The CDR3 is CASSPTGTNYGELFF. CDR3 DNA: TGTGCCAGCAGCCCGACCGGGACAAACTACGGGGAGCTGTTTTTT. The genes are TRBV9 and TRBJ2-2, with D perhaps matching TRBD1 (6 bases). Per germline, CDR1 SGDLS and CDR2 YYNGEE. Trimming cost V 4 bases and J 7 bases, with 17 bases left between them. This CDR3 comprises 15 residues.

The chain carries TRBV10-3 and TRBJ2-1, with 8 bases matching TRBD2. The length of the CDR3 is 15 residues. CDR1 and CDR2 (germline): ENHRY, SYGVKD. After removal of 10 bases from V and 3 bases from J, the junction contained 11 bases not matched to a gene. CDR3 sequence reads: CATTGGLAGYNEQFF. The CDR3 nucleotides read TGTGCCACCACTGGGGGCCTAGCGGGCTACAATGAGCAGTTCTTC.

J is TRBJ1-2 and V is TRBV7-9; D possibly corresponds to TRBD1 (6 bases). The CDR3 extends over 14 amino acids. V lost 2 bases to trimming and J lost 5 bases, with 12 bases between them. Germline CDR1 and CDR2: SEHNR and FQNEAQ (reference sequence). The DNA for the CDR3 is TGTGCCAGCAGCTTATCGGGGACACCGTATGGCTACACCTTC. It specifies CASSLSGTPYGYTF.

The CDR3 sequence is CASSRLAVQETQYF. The CDR3 bases are TGTGCCAGCAGTCGACTAGCGGTTCAAGAGACCCAGTACTTC. This chain connects TRBV28 to TRBJ2-5; 9 bases are a match to TRBD2. The CDR3 consists of 14 residues. The V gene end was trimmed by 5 bases and the J gene end by 2 bases; junction bases not matched to a gene: 3. Germline V gene lookup returns CDR1 MDHEN and CDR2 SYDVKM.

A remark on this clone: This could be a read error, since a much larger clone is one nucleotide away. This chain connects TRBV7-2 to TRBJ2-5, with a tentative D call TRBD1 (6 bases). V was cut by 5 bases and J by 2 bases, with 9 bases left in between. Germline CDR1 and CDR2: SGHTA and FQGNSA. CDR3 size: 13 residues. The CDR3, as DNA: TGTGCCAGCAGCCCGACAGGACAAGAGACCCAGTACTTC. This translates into CASSPTGQETQYF.

This CDR3 is CASSLVRLRLASSYEQYF. DNA for the CDR3: TGTGCCAGCAGTTTAGTTCGGTTGAGACTAGCGTCCTCCTACGAGCAGTACTTC. This chain joins TRBV28 and TRBJ2-7; 8 bases align to TRBD2. After removal of 2 bases from V and 0 bases from J, the junction contained 12 bases not matched to a gene. This CDR3 is built from 18 residues. CDR1 and CDR2 (germline): MDHEN, SYDVKM.

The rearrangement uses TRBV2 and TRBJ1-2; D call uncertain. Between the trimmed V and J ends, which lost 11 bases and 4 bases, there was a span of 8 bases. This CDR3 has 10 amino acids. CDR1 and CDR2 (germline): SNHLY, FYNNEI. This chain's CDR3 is CALLGYGYTF. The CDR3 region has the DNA TGTGCCCTACTTGGCTATGGCTACACCTTC.

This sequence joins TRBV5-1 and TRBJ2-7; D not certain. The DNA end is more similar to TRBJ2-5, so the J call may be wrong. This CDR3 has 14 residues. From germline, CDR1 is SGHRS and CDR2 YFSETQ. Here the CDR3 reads CASSSDPNQETQYF. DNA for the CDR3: TGCGCCAGCAGCTCGGATCCAAACCAAGAGACCCAGTACTTC.